The 21 T cell receptor beta chains below all came from one sample that was sequenced in a study of metastatic and nonmetastatic thyroid tumors (TCRdb year 2020). No treatment had been received by any patient before thyroid surgery. Library method: PCR. The instrument given in TCRdb is Illumina HiSeq 4000. TCRdb reprocessing: public reads trimmed at Q25 with fastp, clones called with MiXCR, in-frame beta chains kept. Here the sample has tens of thousands of clones; less than 20% occur a single time. Clones ranked in the top ten supply nearly 3.5% of the sample. Sequencing used blood. Source of these receptors: a female donor with papillary thyroid cancer or a benign thyroid nodule (not recorded which). Some clones in this sample may be carry-over from other donors' samples.

V is TRBV28 and J is TRBJ1-1; 7 nucleotides line up with TRBD1. This CDR3 contains 13 residues. The ends lost 9 bases at V and 4 bases at J; junction bases unmatched: 8. Germline loops: CDR1 MDHEN, CDR2 SYDVKM. The CDR3 loop reads CASQTGRVTEAFF. CDR3 sequence (DNA): TGTGCCAGTCAGACAGGGAGGGTCACTGAAGCTTTCTTT.

Ten or more counts support this clone. V and J are TRBV7-9 and TRBJ1-6; a weak D match, TRBD1 (5 bases). Trimming left V 4 bases short and J 0 bases short, with 7 bases between. In germline, CDR1 is SEHNR, CDR2 FQNEAQ (reference sequence). The CDR3 runs to 15 residues. CDR3 protein: CASSSGSSYNSPLHF. The CDR3 nucleotides are TGTGCCAGCAGCTCAGGGAGCTCCTATAATTCACCCCTCCACTTT.

This clone was recorded at least ten times. A read error may explain this, as a much larger clone is one base away. Other DNA variants within this sample encode the same CDR3. CDR3 sequence reads: CASSPRPAGGDNEQFF. The CDR3 DNA follows: TGTGCCAGCAGCCCCCGACCAGCGGGAGGCGACAATGAGCAGTTCTTC. The rearrangement uses TRBV9 and TRBJ2-1, with TRBD2 matching 9 bases. The germline CDR1 and CDR2 sequences are SGDLS and YYNGEE. Losses at the gene ends were 4 bases for V and 5 bases for J; bases not matched to a gene: 10. The CDR3 extends over 16 amino acids.

In its sample, this clone was seen many times. The chain links TRBV15 to TRBJ2-1; D unresolved. Trimming pared 0 bases from V and 0 bases from J, leaving 6 bases between. Germline lookup yields CDR1 LNHNV and CDR2 YYDKDF (reference sequence). This CDR3 spans 15 amino acids. The DNA of the CDR3 is TGTGCCACCAGCAGAGACGTGAGCTCCTACAATGAGCAGTTCTTC. Translation: CATSRDVSSYNEQFF.

This clone was seen repeatedly, ten times or more. The chain is built from TRBV4-2 and TRBJ2-7, with 9 bases that match TRBD2. The J segment lost 3 bases and the V segment lost 0 bases, leaving 3 bases of the junction unmatched. Looked up from germline, CDR1 is LGHNA and CDR2 is YNFKEQ. The CDR3 covers 15 residues. The CDR3 bases are TGTGCCAGCAGCCAAGACCTAGCGGGGTACTACGAGCAGTACTTC. Amino acid sequence: CASSQDLAGYYEQYF.

This clone was seen only a few times. This chain joins TRBV2 and TRBJ1-5; possibly TRBD1 for D (6 bases). The CDR3 is 15 residues long. CDR1 is SNHLY and CDR2 is FYNNEI in the germline V gene. The V end was cut by 6 bases, the J end by 4 bases, with 16 bases between. The CDR3 here is CASRPTGGENQPQHF. CDR3 nucleotides: TGTGCCAGCAGGCCGACTGGGGGCGAGAATCAGCCCCAGCATTTT.

This clone was detected many times. This same CDR3 is encoded by further DNA sequences in the sample. This chain uses TRBV6-1 with TRBJ1-5, with a possible D match to TRBD1 (5 bases). Germline CDR1 is MNHNS and CDR2 is SASEGT. This CDR3 has 16 residues. Trimming shortened V by 7 bases and J by 3 bases, and 19 bases separated the two germline ends. CDR3 in DNA: TGTGCCAGCAAGAACCCCGGAGCAGGGATCAATCAGCCCCAGCATTTT. Encoded protein: CASKNPGAGINQPQHF.

In its sample, this clone was seen many times. J is TRBJ1-2 and V is TRBV6-1; 7 nucleotides line up with TRBD1. Per germline, CDR1 MNHNS and CDR2 SASEGT. The trim removed 3 bases at V and 6 bases at J, leaving 7 bases unmatched. The CDR3 runs 14 residues. The CDR3 DNA reads as TGTGCCAGCAGTGATTTCGCAGGGGGTAATGGCTACACCTTC. Protein sequence: CASSDFAGGNGYTF.

Many counts were recorded for this clone. The V gene is TRBV19, the J gene TRBJ1-2; possibly TRBD1 for D (5 bases). Germline CDR1 and CDR2: LNHDA and SQIVND (reference sequence). V was cut by 3 bases and J by 8 bases, with 13 bases left in between. The CDR3 length is 13 residues. The CDR3 region has the DNA TGTGCCAGTAGTATCGGGCAGGGTCAAGGCTACACCTTC. Residues: CASSIGQGQGYTF.

This clone was seen only a few times. A read error is possible here, since a much larger clone lies one base away. The rearrangement joins TRBV12-3 or TRBV12-4 to TRBJ2-2, with D uncertain. The CDR3 covers 12 residues. V was trimmed by 4 bases and J by 5 bases, leaving 5 bases between them. CDR3 coding DNA: TGTGCCAGCAGTTCATGTACCGGGGAGCTGTTTTTT. This sequence encodes CASSSCTGELFF.

In its sample, this clone was seen many times. The chain couples TRBV6-1 to TRBJ1-1, with D possibly being TRBD1 (5 bases). In germline, CDR1 is MNHNS, CDR2 SASEGT. With 6 bases removed from V and 0 bases from J, the gap between germline ends came to 14 bases. The CDR3 runs to 15 residues. The DNA of the CDR3 is TGTGCCAGCAGCCGAGGGGAACCAATGAACACTGAAGCTTTCTTT. Amino acid sequence: CASSRGEPMNTEAFF.

This clone was counted once. V is TRBV4-1 and J is TRBJ1-2; 7 positions match TRBD1. Germline V gene data show CDR1 as MGHRA and CDR2 as YSYEKL. This CDR3 spans 14 amino acids. Losses at the gene ends were 1 base for V and 4 bases for J; bases not matched to a gene: 3. This chain's CDR3 is CASSQGTGVYGYTF. The CDR3 nucleotides are TGCGCCAGCAGCCAAGGAACAGGGGTCTATGGCTACACCTTC.

This rearrangement joins TRBV20-1 to TRBJ2-5; the match to TRBD2 covers 7 bases. The CDR3 covers 16 residues. The ends lost 5 bases at V and 5 bases at J; junction bases unmatched: 17. The germline CDR1 and CDR2 sequences are DFQATT and SNEGSKA (reference sequence). CDR3 coding DNA: TGCAGTGCTCGAAATTTGAGGGAGGGCCGGGGGGAGACCCAGTACTTC. Its translation is CSARNLREGRGETQYF.

This clone was seen repeatedly, ten times or more. For the CDR3, the DNA is TGTGCCAGCAGCCGATCACAGGGAGGCGGCTACACCTTC. Amino acid sequence: CASSRSQGGGYTF. The genes are TRBV3-1 and TRBJ1-2, with D tentatively TRBD1 (6 bases). The CDR3 loop spans 13 amino acids. The V and J ends lost 4 bases and 8 bases respectively, with 14 bases between them. Germline V gives CDR1 LGHDT, CDR2 YNNKEL (reference sequence).

This clone was observed at least ten times. This chain uses TRBV18 with TRBJ1-1, with D maybe TRBD1 (6 bases). This CDR3 is 16 amino acids long. The V and J ends lost 4 bases and 5 bases respectively, with 20 bases between them. The V gene's germline CDR1 is KGHSH and CDR2 LQKENI. The CDR3 reads CASSLPLGGAKTEAFF. In DNA form, the CDR3 reads TGTGCCAGCTCACTCCCTTTGGGGGGCGCAAAAACTGAAGCTTTCTTT.

This chain links TRBV11-2 with TRBJ2-1; maybe TRBD2 (7 bases). CDR3 size: 16 residues. V shed 1 base and J shed 9 bases, with 19 bases lying between them. The germline V gene encodes CDR1 SGHAT and CDR2 FQNNGV. Here the CDR3 reads CASSLGRGAGVIEQFF. Here the CDR3 DNA reads TGTGCCAGCAGCTTAGGTAGGGGGGCGGGAGTCATTGAGCAGTTCTTC.

This clone has at least ten counts. The rearrangement links TRBV5-1 to TRBJ2-2; TRBD1 is a possible D gene (6 bases). In germline, CDR1 is SGHRS, CDR2 YFSETQ. The CDR3 totals 15 residues. V was shortened by 4 bases and J by 0 bases, with 10 bases between the two germline ends. CDR3 region: CASSVQGSNTGELFF. In DNA form, the CDR3 reads TGCGCCAGCAGCGTACAGGGCTCGAACACCGGGGAGCTGTTTTTT.

This clone showed up many times. This sequence joins TRBV11-3 and TRBJ2-1; D might be TRBD1 or TRBD2, each matching 5 bases. Germline V gene lookup returns CDR1 SGHNT and CDR2 YENEEA. Trimming pared 8 bases from V and 3 bases from J, leaving 14 bases between. This CDR3 region has 14 residues. CDR3 loop: CASGPGTDYNEQFF. As DNA, the CDR3 is TGTGCCAGCGGGCCAGGGACGGACTACAATGAGCAGTTCTTC.

The CDR3 spells CASSELAGAHEQYF. CDR3 in DNA: TGTGCCAGCAGTGAACTAGCGGGAGCTCACGAGCAGTACTTC. The V call is TRBV25-1, the J call TRBJ2-7; 10 bases agree with TRBD2. With 2 bases clipped from V and 5 bases from J, the junction kept 3 bases outside the gene matches. Looked up from germline, CDR1 is MGHDK and CDR2 is SYGVNS. CDR3 length: 14 residues.

This clone was seen at least ten times. The chain is built from TRBV7-3 and TRBJ2-1, with D unclear. Trimming took off 1 base at V and 0 bases at J, with 7 bases between the two ends. Germline CDR1 and CDR2: SGHTA and FQGTGA. The CDR3 is 15 residues long. The CDR3 protein is CASSLSASSYNEQFF. The CDR3 DNA sequence: TGTGCCAGCAGCTTAAGCGCGAGCTCCTACAATGAGCAGTTCTTC.

A word on this clone: One end of the junction fails to match germline, which may point to a read error. The chain uses TRBV6-1 and TRBJ2-7, with D unclear. This CDR3 is built from 11 residues. Looked up from germline, CDR1 is MNHNS and CDR2 is SASEGT. The CDR3 nucleotides are TGTTCCAGCAGTGATTCCTACGAGCAGTACTTC. Its translation is CSSSDSYEQYF.